Below are 4 T cell receptor beta chains sequenced from a single sample in a study of CD8 T cells in Susac syndrome. Random hexamers were used to reverse transcribe 0.5 to 1 ug of RNA. MiXCR, applied by TCRdb to the immunoSEQ multiplex PCR reads, yields one record per CDR3 protein. The sample records roughly 140,000 distinct CDR3 sequences, approximately 96% being singletons. The sequencing input was CD4+ T cells from PBMCs. These receptors came from a human donor with Susac syndrome.

The chain combines TRBV7-9 with TRBJ1-1; D is possibly TRBD1 (6 bases). V gave up 1 base and J gave up 1 base, with 13 bases separating them. The CDR3 runs 16 residues. Germline CDR1 and CDR2: SEHNR and FQNEAQ (reference sequence). The CDR3 sequence is CASSLVVGAPNTEAFF. In DNA form, the CDR3 reads TGTGCCAGCAGCTTAGTTGTGGGGGCGCCGAACACTGAAGCTTTCTTT.

The chain links TRBV15 to TRBJ2-2; perhaps TRBD2 as D (6 bases). The CDR3 totals 18 residues. The germline V gene has CDR1 LNHNV and CDR2 YYDKDF (reference sequence). The V and J ends lost 5 bases and 1 base respectively, with 20 bases between them. The CDR3 sequence is CATSERGTRTMNTGELFF. The CDR3, as DNA: TGTGCCACCAGCGAACGGGGGACTCGCACGATGAACACCGGGGAGCTGTTTTTT.

The chain has TRBV5-1 and TRBJ1-1; no clear D gene. CDR1 SGHRS and CDR2 YFSETQ come from the germline V gene. The ends were cut back, 4 bases at V and 0 bases at J, with 10 bases in the middle. This CDR3 has 14 residues. The CDR3 sequence is CASSRGLMNTEAFF. In DNA form, the CDR3 reads TGCGCCAGCAGCCGAGGACTGATGAACACTGAAGCTTTCTTT.

The chain joins TRBV4-1 to TRBJ2-7; no firm D call. This CDR3 has 16 amino acids. Trimming removed 4 bases from V and 3 bases from J, with 19 bases in between. The V gene's germline CDR1 is MGHRA and CDR2 YSYEKL. DNA for the CDR3: TGCGCCAGCAGCCCGCTCCCCGGCCGTCGATACTACGAGCAGTACTTC. Its translation: CASSPLPGRRYYEQYF.